The sequence of this T cell receptor beta chain was determined in a study of Ad26.COV2.S vaccination and SARS-CoV-2 variants. Whole-study findings and limits: Substantial post-vaccination breadth of spike-specific CD8+ and CD4+ T cell responses was reported.

TCRdb keeps only in-frame clones here, not all; method: immunoSEQ multiplex PCR. The table records hundreds of thousands of clones, 80% to 90% of them present only once. A remark on this clone: What it binds is not known.

Treatment denoted: around 19 received Ad26.COV2.S at low or high dose, single or two shots; 5 received placebo; per-sample allocation not given. Each sample was drawn 63 days after the first injection (of vaccine or placebo). Donation came from an adult in Boston who was aged 18-55 years. Germline V CDR1 and CDR2: SGHAT, FQDESV (reference sequence). Trimming took 5 bases from V and 8 from J; bases not matched to a gene: 7. The length of the CDR3 is 15 residues. The sample in question was peripheral blood, obtained in a trial of Ad26.COV2.S vaccine versus placebo. The TCR originated in a person between 18 and 60 years old who received the Ad26.COV2.S COVID-19 vaccine or a placebo. The chain links TRBV11-1 to TRBJ2-1, with 12 bases that match TRBD2. The CDR3 nucleotides are TGTGCCAGCAGCCCTCGACTAGCGGGGGCTTATGAGCAGTTCTTC. Amino acid sequence: CASSPRLAGAYEQFF.